The entry below gives a single TCR beta chain sequence along with its context. Its recognized antigen is unknown. Per-base qualities were not stored, and no clone one base away is much larger. For the CD8 naive samples, CD45RO-negative cells were positively selected for CCR7, yielding a CD45RA+CCR7+ population from which TemRA cells were excluded. The donors were healthy, HIV-negative adults with no recently reported acute infections or vaccinations. All donors were Caucasian adults living in Nashville, Tennessee, USA. After blood collection by leukapheresis, PBMCs were isolated using Ficoll-Histopaque density gradient centrifugation and then cryopreserved in the vapor phase of liquid nitrogen. Analytical flow cytometry was used to check the purity and quantity of each magnetically sorted T cell population. Genomic DNA was isolated from each sorted fraction and quantified by UV absorbance on a Nanodrop 2000c.

This sample was included in a study of shared clonotypes between healthy human individuals (dated by TCRdb to 2019 to 2021). Broadly, across the study: The cohort comprised a couple of women and a few men aged 18 to 49 years. Per donor, three plates each were used for CD4 naive and CD4 memory, two for CD8 naive, and one for CD8 memory. To estimate repertoire size and how much clonotype sharing occurs between individuals, the study deeply sequenced the blood TCR repertoires of roughly 5 healthy adults. Libraries were prepared and TCR repertoires were sequenced by different laboratories using diverse techniques, in order to increase sequencing depth and limit assay-specific biases. Between about 0.94 and 10 billion PBMCs per donor were obtained by leukapheresis.

Including the terminal cysteine and phenylalanine, the CDR3 comprises 13 residues. Only the CDR3 part of the read is kept: 39 bases, read in frame from the first base. V is cut by 4 bases and J by 2 bases, and the space between the germline ends is 12 bases. The germline V gene supplies CDR1 SQVTM and CDR2 ANQGSEA. Beyond this particular receptor, the publication reports: Estimated clonotype richness was generally larger for naive than for memory subsets. Across a few donors, approximately 5% of naive CD4, around 3.3% of naive CD8, roughly 2.3% of memory CD4, and around 0.4% of memory CD8 clonotypes were shared. Higher generation probabilities were observed for clonotypes shared by all four sorted-subset donors than for non-shared clonotypes. Pairwise subsampling led to the expectation that sequencing depth would affect the degree of clonotype sharing among donors. Because the study included only a small number of donors, the genetic and exposure-history diversity represented was limited. Incomplete sequencing was indicated by rarefaction of sorted-subset datasets, despite the large sequencing depth. Sampling was restricted to blood, and TCR repertoires in tissues likely differ from the TCR repertoires found in blood.

Using the deep immunoSEQ assay, TCR CDR3 regions were amplified from genomic DNA by multiplex PCR. For each cell subset, the extracted genomic DNA was distributed evenly across all wells of several immunoSEQ 96-well plates, and each plate served as one replicate. For sorted subsets, each replicate PCR was loaded with 200 ng genomic DNA, equivalent to 30,000 or so T cell genomes. Purified libraries were measured with a Qubit 3.0 fluorometer, size-checked on a Bioanalyzer 2100, and measured again with the KAPA Library Quantification kit. Every immunoSEQ 96-well plate was sequenced on a separate single-read 150-cycle Illumina NextSeq 550 flow cell. As for the authors' bioinformatics: The immunoSEQ output contained only junctional sequences without quality scores, so filtering could not match that applied to full-length reads. To assign V/J genes and CDR3, sequences were annotated using PyIR, a Python wrapper for IgBLAST v1.9, with IMGT germline references. Any read was removed if the V/J assignment was weak (E-value above 1e-6), the CDR3 was missing, or the read contained stop codons, out-of-frame junctions, or ambiguous translated residues. V3J clonotypes were defined as sequences sharing an identical inferred V gene, J gene, and CDR3 amino acid sequence. The percentage overlap between two repertoires was calculated by dividing the number of shared unique clonotypes by the size of the smaller repertoire. Three approaches were used to assess repertoire richness: RTK rarefaction, the Chao1 estimator, and Recon v2.1 estimates of unobserved clonotypes. Generation probabilities for all TCRbeta clonotypes obtained by the gDNA method from a handful of donors were computed using OLGA. Sourced from immuneACCESS, this table was stored by TCRdb with only in-frame sequences that have V and J called. A share of the clones is absent; for the studies checked, an unresolved V gene accounts for under half, and the remainder has no known explanation. The V and J calls and the clone size are those of that table, but D and trimming were determined from the DNA. Present in this sample are roughly 2.1 million clones, approximately 94% of which were seen just once. Around 1.7% of the sample lies in the top ten.

The source is a man younger than 30 in good health. Some clones in this sample may be carry-over from other donors' samples. Here the chain combines TRBV29-1 and TRBJ2-7; the D segment cannot be called with confidence. Input material: naive CD8+ T cells from PBMCs. The cell subset or site label on this specimen signifies: CD45RA+CCR7+. Here is the DNA: TGCAGCGTTGTTGGCCTGAATACCTACGAGCAGTACTTC. Its translation is CSVVGLNTYEQYF.